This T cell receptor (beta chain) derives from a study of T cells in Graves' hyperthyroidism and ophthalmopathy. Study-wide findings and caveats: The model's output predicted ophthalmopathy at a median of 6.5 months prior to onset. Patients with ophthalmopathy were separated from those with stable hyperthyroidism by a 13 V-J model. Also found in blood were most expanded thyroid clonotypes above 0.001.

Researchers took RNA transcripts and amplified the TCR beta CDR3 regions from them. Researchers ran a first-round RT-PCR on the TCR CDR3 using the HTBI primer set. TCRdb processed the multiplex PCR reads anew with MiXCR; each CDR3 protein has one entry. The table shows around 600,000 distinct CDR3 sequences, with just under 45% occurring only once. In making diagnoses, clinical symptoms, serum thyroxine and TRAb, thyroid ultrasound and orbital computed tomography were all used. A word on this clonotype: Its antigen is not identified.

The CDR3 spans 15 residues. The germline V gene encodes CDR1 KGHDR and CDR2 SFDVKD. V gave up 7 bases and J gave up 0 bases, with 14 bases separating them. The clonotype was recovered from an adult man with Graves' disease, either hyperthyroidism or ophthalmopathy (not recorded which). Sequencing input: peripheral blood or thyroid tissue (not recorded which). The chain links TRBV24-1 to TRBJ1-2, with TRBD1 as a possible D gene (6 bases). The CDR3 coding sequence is TGTGCCACCAGCCAGGGGAATAGCCCTAACTATGGCTACACCTTC. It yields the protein CATSQGNSPNYGYTF.